Each of the 18 T cell receptor beta chains below was sequenced from the same sample in a study of cytomegalovirus exposure and HLA in healthy donors. Amplification used 60 Vbeta primers and 13 Jbeta primers. Profiled with immunoSEQ multiplex PCR; TCRdb holds only in-frame clones, not every one. Among 80,000 to 130,000 clones listed, around 80% were seen once. The sequencing input was PBMCs. The receptors originated from a male donor in good health and CMV-seropositive.

This rearrangement joins TRBV6-6 to TRBJ2-1; 15 positions agree with TRBD2. The CDR3 runs 14 residues. The germline gives CDR1 MNHNY, CDR2 SVGAGI (reference sequence). V dropped 5 bases and J dropped 11; count of bases not matched to a gene: 4. CDR3 sequence (DNA): TGTGCCAGCAGTCCAGGACTAGCGGGGGGGAAGCAGTTCTTC. Protein: CASSPGLAGGKQFF.

The chain uses TRBV5-1 and TRBJ1-4; weak D call: TRBD1 (6 bases). V was cut by 4 bases and J by 12 bases, with 19 bases left in between. The V gene's germline CDR1 is SGHRS and CDR2 YFSETQ. CDR3 length: 14 residues. The CDR3 loop reads CASSVQGGAGELFF. CDR3 sequence (DNA): TGCGCCAGCAGCGTACAGGGCGGAGCGGGGGAACTGTTTTTT.

The chain combines TRBV6-6 with TRBJ1-4; D is undetermined. The V end was cut by 11 bases, the J end by 3 bases, with 16 bases between. The CDR3 covers 14 residues. The germline CDR1 and CDR2 sequences are MNHNY and SVGAGI (reference sequence). CDR3 bases: TGTGCCGCGGTCCCCGGCAGCTCTAATGAAAAACTGTTTTTT. Its protein product is CAAVPGSSNEKLFF.

The rearrangement links TRBV9 to TRBJ2-7, with D possibly TRBD1 on 6 matching bases. V was cut by 3 bases and J by 1 base, with 14 bases left in between. This CDR3 has 15 amino acids. In germline, CDR1 is SGDLS, CDR2 YYNGEE. CDR3 amino acids: CASSANIDRSYEQYF. The CDR3 DNA reads as TGTGCCAGCAGCGCCAATATAGACAGGTCCTACGAGCAGTACTTC.

The V and J genes are TRBV5-4 and TRBJ2-7; D is possibly TRBD1 (5 bases). Deletions cut 1 base from V and 7 bases from J, with 12 bases between. The CDR3 totals 13 residues. Germline loops: CDR1 SGHNT, CDR2 YYREEE (reference sequence). CDR3 region: CASSLTQVKEQYF. Written as DNA, the CDR3 is TGTGCCAGCAGCTTGACACAGGTTAAGGAGCAGTACTTC.

This chain uses TRBV2 with TRBJ1-6, with D possibly being TRBD1 (6 bases). The CDR3 extends over 14 amino acids. Between the trimmed V and J ends, which lost 8 bases and 8 bases, there was a span of 16 bases. CDR1 is SNHLY, CDR2 FYNNEI, per germline. CDR3 residues: CASSPRGEDSPLHF. The CDR3 DNA follows: TGTGCCAGCTCCCCCAGGGGCGAGGATTCACCCCTCCACTTT.

The CDR3 DNA sequence: TGTGCCAGCGGAGAAGGTAACCAAGAGACCCAGTACTTC. Protein: CASGEGNQETQYF. The chain has TRBV7-6 and TRBJ2-5; no firm D call. Trimming removed 8 bases from V and 0 bases from J, with 10 bases in between. The CDR3 is 13 residues long. CDR1 and CDR2 from the germline V gene are SGHVS and FNYEAQ.

This chain joins TRBV28 and TRBJ1-5; D not certain. This CDR3 spans 13 amino acids. Germline CDR1 is MDHEN and CDR2 is SYDVKM. Written as DNA, the CDR3 is TGTGTTTCTATTTCGGGGTCCAATCAGCCCCAGCATTTT. Residues: CVSISGSNQPQHF.

The chain recombines TRBV11-2 with TRBJ1-1; TRBD1 aligns across 12 bases. The germline gives CDR1 SGHAT, CDR2 FQNNGV. The CDR3 runs to 17 residues. V shed 6 bases, J shed 5 bases, and the junction held 13 bases outside the gene matches. CDR3 loop: CASSPWGDRGPSTEAFF. CDR3 in DNA: TGTGCCAGCAGTCCTTGGGGGGACAGGGGGCCTAGTACTGAAGCTTTCTTT.

CDR3 in amino acids: CASSQTAAPYEQYF. The CDR3 DNA follows: TGTGCCAGCAGCCAGACAGCCGCACCCTACGAGCAGTACTTC. This chain links TRBV14 with TRBJ2-7; D possibly corresponds to TRBD1 (5 bases). Looked up from germline, CDR1 is SGHDN and CDR2 is FVKESK. The CDR3 contains 14 residues. Trimming pared 3 bases from V and 2 bases from J, leaving 11 bases between.

The chain couples TRBV4-2 to TRBJ2-3; 13 nucleotides align to TRBD2. There are 18 residues in the CDR3. Trimming took 0 bases from V and 2 from J; bases not matched to a gene: 5. Germline lookup yields CDR1 LGHNA and CDR2 YNFKEQ. The CDR3 region is CASSQEGLAGTYTDTQYF. In DNA form, the CDR3 reads TGTGCCAGCAGCCAAGAGGGACTAGCGGGGACCTACACAGATACGCAGTATTTT.

In its sample, this clone was seen a few times. The V and J genes are TRBV19 and TRBJ1-5; the D gene is possibly TRBD1 (5 bases). CDR1 and CDR2 (germline): LNHDA, SQIVND (reference sequence). V was clipped by 3 bases and J by 2 bases, with 20 bases between them. The CDR3 extends over 18 amino acids. Here the CDR3 reads CASSIRTQGLFGNQPQHF. CDR3 nucleotide sequence: TGTGCCAGTAGTATTCGGACCCAGGGTTTATTCGGCAATCAGCCCCAGCATTTT.

With respect to this clone: Other nucleotide sequences from this sample produce the same CDR3. The chain recombines TRBV9 with TRBJ2-1, with a weak D call TRBD2 (6 bases). V lost 2 bases, J lost 10 bases, and 7 bases lay in between. The CDR3 length is 11 residues. The V gene's germline CDR1 is SGDLS and CDR2 YYNGEE. CDR3 loop: CASSVGGEQFF. Written as DNA, the CDR3 is TGTGCCAGCAGCGTCGGGGGAGAGCAGTTCTTC.

The chain uses TRBV5-1 and TRBJ2-5; 8 bases agree with TRBD2. The J call may be mistaken, given a closer DNA end match to TRBJ2-7. This CDR3 is 15 amino acids long. Germline V gene sequence: CDR1 SGHRS, CDR2 YFSETQ. CDR3 loop: CASSGAGGGTYEQYF. In nucleotides, the CDR3 is TGCGCCAGCAGCGGGGCAGGCGGGGGGACCTACGAGCAGTACTTC.

The rearrangement joins TRBV6-6 to TRBJ2-7; no clear D. This CDR3 spans 12 amino acids. Germline values: CDR1 MNHNY, CDR2 SVGAGI (reference sequence). V gave up 4 bases and J gave up 4 bases, with 8 bases separating them. The CDR3 DNA sequence: TGTGCCAGCAGTTCCCAAATTTACGAGCAGTACTTC. It yields the protein CASSSQIYEQYF.

In this sample, this clone turned up a few times. The chain links TRBV4-1 to TRBJ2-3, with TRBD1 as a possible D gene (6 bases). V was clipped by 2 bases and J by 3 bases, with 12 bases between them. Per germline, CDR1 MGHRA and CDR2 YSYEKL. There are 15 residues in the CDR3. The CDR3, as DNA: TGCGCCAGCAGCCAACCCACAGGGTTGACAGATACGCAGTATTTT. It is translated as CASSQPTGLTDTQYF.

This clone was counted ten times or more. The chain combines TRBV27 with TRBJ1-2; 9 nucleotides line up with TRBD1. The CDR3 length is 14 residues. CDR1 MNHEY and CDR2 SMNVEV come from the germline V gene (reference sequence). V dropped 4 bases and J dropped 1; count of bases not matched to a gene: 1. CDR3 in amino acids: CASSWDRVNYGYTF. Written as DNA, the CDR3 is TGTGCCAGCAGTTGGGACAGGGTTAACTATGGCTACACCTTC.

CDR3 residues: CASSRASGGAGTDTQYF. The CDR3 DNA reads as TGTGCCAGTAGTAGGGCTAGCGGGGGGGCTGGCACAGATACGCAGTATTTT. V is TRBV19 and J is TRBJ2-3; 12 positions agree with TRBD2. Trimming took 4 bases from V and 1 from J; bases not matched to a gene: 6. Germline V gives CDR1 LNHDA, CDR2 SQIVND (reference sequence). The length of the CDR3 is 17 residues.